The entry that follows covers one T cell receptor (beta chain) sequence. As yet, its antigen is unknown. These data belong to a study of cytomegalovirus exposure and HLA in healthy donors. Study results and limitations: Other equally common chains were less clonally expanded than HLA-associated TCR beta chains, a later analysis showed.

PCR primers comprised 60 Vbeta and 13 Jbeta primers. The table came from immunoSEQ multiplex PCR; TCRdb's copy has only in-frame clones and leaves some out. The profile shows 120,000 or so clones, over 50% of them singletons. J lost 4 bases, V lost 7 bases, and 7 bases had no gene match. Germline CDR1 reads MNHEY; CDR2 reads SVGAGI. The CDR3 is made up of 14 amino acids. The chain employs TRBV6-5 and TRBJ2-5; the match to TRBD1 covers 9 bases. Sequenced: PBMCs. The clonotype originates from a woman aged 40 to 50 in good health and CMV-seropositive. The CDR3 sequence: CASTSTGGLETQYF. CDR3 DNA sequence: TGTGCCAGCACCTCGACAGGGGGGCTAGAGACCCAGTACTTC.